The 14 T cell receptor beta chains below come from one sample, sequenced in a study of T cells after posttransplantation cyclophosphamide. TCRdb keeps only in-frame clones here, not all; method: immunoSEQ multiplex PCR. In the table there are tens of thousands of clones, about 93% of which are singletons. Sequenced: PBMCs. These TCRs come from a woman aged 25-40 years in good health and a related stem cell transplant donor.

The rearrangement links TRBV5-1 to TRBJ2-1, with a possible D match to TRBD2 (5 bases). The CDR3 runs to 14 residues. Germline V gene data show CDR1 as SGHRS and CDR2 as YFSETQ. V was cut by 0 bases and J by 3 bases, with 7 bases left in between. Written as DNA, the CDR3 is TGCGCCAGCAGCTTGGGCACTAGCTACAATGAGCAGTTCTTC. Encoded protein: CASSLGTSYNEQFF.

The chain couples TRBV6-5 to TRBJ1-2, with D tentatively TRBD1 (5 bases). The CDR3 runs to 15 residues. V dropped 2 bases and J dropped 6 bases, with 16 bases sitting between them. CDR1 MNHEY and CDR2 SVGAGI come from the germline V gene. In nucleotides, the CDR3 is TGTGCCAGCAGTTACCTGGCGACGCGGGGGGATGGCTACACCTTC. This encodes CASSYLATRGDGYTF.

The rearrangement joins TRBV18 to TRBJ2-1; a weak D match, TRBD2 (6 bases). Per the germline V gene, CDR1 is KGHSH and CDR2 is LQKENI. The V gene lost 8 bases and the J gene lost 4 bases, with 18 bases spanning the gap. The CDR3 consists of 15 residues. The CDR3 DNA reads TGTGCCAGCCGTGTCGCGCGGGGCGCTTACAATGAGCAGTTCTTC. Protein: CASRVARGAYNEQFF.

This chain joins TRBV5-6 and TRBJ1-3; 7 bases match TRBD1. V was pared by 5 bases and J by 5 bases, with 4 bases of the junction left unmatched. The CDR3 is 13 residues long. In germline, CDR1 is SGHDT, CDR2 YYEEEE. The DNA of the CDR3 is TGTGCCAGCAGATCGACAGGGCGAAACACCATATATTTT. Amino acids: CASRSTGRNTIYF.

This clone was observed a handful of times. The chain recombines TRBV10-3 with TRBJ1-3; possibly TRBD1 for D (5 bases). The V gene's germline CDR1 is ENHRY and CDR2 SYGVKD. The CDR3 covers 15 residues. V was trimmed by 0 bases and J by 2 bases, leaving 8 bases between them. The CDR3, as DNA: TGTGCCATCAGTGAGTCGGGGGTGGCTGGAAACACCATATATTTT. Translation: CAISESGVAGNTIYF.

This clone was counted once. The chain recombines TRBV30 with TRBJ1-1; 7 nucleotides match TRBD1. CDR3 length: 13 amino acids. CDR1 and CDR2 from the germline V gene are GTSNPN and SVGIG (reference sequence). V trimming: 3 bases; J trimming: 11 bases; junction bases outside the gene matches: 12. CDR3 sequence reads: CAWSPTGAHGAFF. DNA of the CDR3: TGTGCCTGGAGCCCCACAGGGGCCCACGGGGCTTTCTTT.

This chain connects TRBV7-3 to TRBJ2-6; D uncertain. V lost 1 base and J lost 3, with 7 bases in between. This CDR3 contains 15 residues. CDR1 and CDR2 (germline): SGHTA, FQGTGA. The CDR3 here is CASSLIAGGANVLTF. DNA for the CDR3: TGTGCCAGCAGCTTAATAGCAGGTGGGGCCAACGTCCTGACTTTC.

J is TRBJ2-3 and V is TRBV7-8; the match to TRBD2 covers 11 bases. Germline trimming cut 5 bases from V and 5 bases from J; bases unmatched to any gene: 9. This CDR3 has 16 residues. Germline V lookup: CDR1 SGHVS, CDR2 FQNEAQ. The CDR3 DNA reads TGTGCCAGCAGCATATTAGCGGGGGGGCTTGAAGATACGCAGTATTTT. Its protein is CASSILAGGLEDTQYF.

This clone was counted once. V usage is TRBV2 and J usage is TRBJ2-7; TRBD1 is a possible D gene (6 bases). This CDR3 comprises 15 residues. V was clipped by 2 bases and J by 1 base, with 12 bases between them. CDR1 is SNHLY, CDR2 FYNNEI, per germline. The CDR3 DNA reads as TGTGCCAGCAGTGAATATCCCAGGGGATCCTACGAGCAGTACTTC. Translating it yields CASSEYPRGSYEQYF.

V is TRBV7-6 and J is TRBJ2-1, with TRBD2 matching 7 bases. Germline lookup yields CDR1 SGHVS and CDR2 FNYEAQ. CDR3 length: 17 amino acids. Trimming cost V 5 bases and J 8 bases; bases outside gene matches: 18. The chain's CDR3 is CASSLRPGTTWLDEQFF. The DNA of the CDR3 is TGTGCCAGCAGCCTCCGACCCGGGACTACTTGGCTGGATGAGCAGTTCTTC. The full variable domain, rest sourced from reference TRBV7-6 and TRBJ2-1, is GAGVSQSPRYKVTKRGQDVALRCDPISGHVSLYWYRQALGQGPEFLTYFNYEAQQDKSGLPNDRFSAERPEGSISTLTIQRTEQRDSAMYRCASSLRPGTTWLDEQFFGPGTRLTVL.

The chain has TRBV7-9 and TRBJ1-4, with 9 bases aligning to TRBD1. The CDR3 has 19 amino acids. V trimming: 0 bases; J trimming: 2 bases; junction bases outside the gene matches: 10. CDR1 and CDR2 from the germline V gene are SEHNR and FQNEAQ (reference sequence). The CDR3 region is CASSLARGQGRATNEKLFF. Here the CDR3 DNA reads TGTGCCAGCAGCTTAGCGCGGGGACAGGGAAGGGCTACTAATGAAAAACTGTTTTTT.

V and J are TRBV28 and TRBJ2-7; 9 nucleotides match TRBD2. Trimming at V came to 7 bases and at J to 4 bases, leaving 11 bases not matched to a gene. The CDR3 is 15 amino acids. Germline loops: CDR1 MDHEN, CDR2 SYDVKM. CDR3 region: CASIPAGGVLYEQYF. The DNA for the CDR3 is TGTGCCAGCATCCCAGCGGGGGGTGTGCTTTACGAGCAGTACTTC.

The DNA for the CDR3 is TGTGCCAGTTCCCAGGGAGTAAGCACCGGGGAGCTGTTTTTT. This translates into CASSQGVSTGELFF. The J gene is TRBJ2-2, the V gene TRBV19, with D possibly being TRBD1 or TRBD2 (5 bases each). The V and J ends lost 8 bases and 4 bases respectively, with 14 bases between them. CDR3 length equals 14 residues. Germline assignment: CDR1 LNHDA and CDR2 SQIVND (reference sequence).

The V gene is TRBV6-1, the J gene TRBJ1-4, with TRBD1 as a possible D gene (6 bases). The ends were cut back, 5 bases at V and 5 bases at J, with 12 bases in the middle. Germline CDR1 and CDR2: MNHNS and SASEGT. The length of the CDR3 is 14 residues. The CDR3 sequence: CASSTGTHNEKLFF. CDR3 nucleotides: TGTGCCAGCAGTACAGGGACGCACAATGAAAAACTGTTTTTT.